A single sample gave rise to the 9 T cell receptor beta chains below, sequenced in a study of blood T cell repertoires in COVID-19. Some clones are missing from TCRdb's copy, which holds only in-frame ones; the method was immunoSEQ multiplex PCR. The sample carries around 97,000 clones, roughly 87% recorded once. Sequences were obtained from peripheral blood. All receptors derive from a human donor in a cohort sampled during active COVID-19.

The V gene is TRBV2, the J gene TRBJ2-3; no clear D gene. This CDR3 is built from 13 residues. Germline V CDR1 and CDR2: SNHLY, FYNNEI. Trimming took off 11 bases at V and 3 bases at J, with 15 bases between the two ends. The CDR3 coding sequence is TGTGCCGTCCGGCGGTCAGTAACAGATACGCAGTATTTT. Its translation: CAVRRSVTDTQYF.

This chain joins TRBV19 and TRBJ2-5; 13 bases agree with TRBD2. Germline V gene sequence: CDR1 LNHDA, CDR2 SQIVND (reference sequence). The length of the CDR3 is 14 residues. Losses at the gene ends were 6 bases for V and 4 bases for J; bases not matched to a gene: 2. Here the CDR3 DNA reads TGTGCCAGTAGGACTAGCGGGGGGTCAGAGACCCAGTACTTC. The encoded protein is CASRTSGGSETQYF. Full variable domain (rest looked up from reference TRBV19 and TRBJ2-5): DGGITQSPKYLFRKEGQNVTLSCEQNLNHDAMYWYRQDPGQGLRLIYYSQIVNDFQKGDIAEGYSVSREKKESFPLTVTSAQKNPTAFYLCASRTSGGSETQYFGPGTRLLVL.

The rearrangement links TRBV6-2 or TRBV6-3 to TRBJ1-5; the match to TRBD1 covers 9 bases. The CDR3 is 15 amino acids. Per germline, CDR1 MNHEY and CDR2 SVGEGT. Unmatched junction bases numbered 6, after V lost 3 bases and J lost 6 bases. In nucleotides, the CDR3 is TGTGCCAGCAGTTATCTACGACAGGGGGTTCAGCCCCAGCATTTT. It codes for CASSYLRQGVQPQHF.

This clone was picked up one time. V gene TRBV6-1 combines with J gene TRBJ2-3; maybe TRBD2 (7 bases). V lost 8 bases, J lost 1 base, and 10 bases lay in between. Germline V CDR1 and CDR2: MNHNS, SASEGT. The CDR3 is 13 amino acids. The chain's CDR3 is CASAGAGTDTQYF. CDR3 DNA: TGTGCCAGCGCGGGGGCAGGCACAGATACGCAGTATTTT.

V gene TRBV24-1 combines with J gene TRBJ2-1, with D maybe TRBD1 (6 bases). V lost 2 bases and J lost 2, with 15 bases in between. The germline V gene encodes CDR1 KGHDR and CDR2 SFDVKD. The CDR3 extends over 17 amino acids. The CDR3 region is CATSDSSVKGAYNEQFF. Here the CDR3 DNA reads TGTGCCACCAGTGATTCAAGCGTCAAGGGGGCCTACAATGAGCAGTTCTTC.

This rearrangement joins TRBV7-3 to TRBJ2-4; the match to TRBD1 covers 7 bases. V lost 6 bases, J lost 1 base, and 9 bases stayed unmatched. CDR1 is SGHTA, CDR2 FQGTGA, per germline. The CDR3 covers 16 residues. CDR3 amino acids: CASSPDRVEAKNIQYF. CDR3 DNA sequence: TGTGCCAGCAGTCCTGACAGGGTCGAGGCCAAAAACATTCAGTACTTC.

V gene TRBV4-2 combines with J gene TRBJ2-6; possible D gene TRBD2, 5 bases. The CDR3 consists of 16 residues. Trimming removed 0 bases from V and 4 bases from J, with 10 bases in between. The germline CDR1 and CDR2 sequences are LGHNA and YNFKEQ. Here the CDR3 DNA reads TGTGCCAGCAGCCAAGAAGTGGGAGCCGGGGCCAACGTCCTGACTTTC. Residues: CASSQEVGAGANVLTF.

The chain recombines TRBV6-4 with TRBJ2-1; 11 bases map to TRBD1. The trim removed 2 bases at V and 6 bases at J, leaving 0 bases unmatched. Germline assignment: CDR1 MRHNA and CDR2 SNTAGT. The CDR3 sequence is 14 residues long. CDR3 sequence reads: CASSDGTGGNEQFF. The CDR3 DNA reads as TGTGCCAGCAGTGACGGGACAGGGGGCAATGAGCAGTTCTTC.

This clone was detected once. The chain couples TRBV10-3 to TRBJ2-3; possibly TRBD2 for D (5 bases). The V end was cut by 1 base, the J end by 3 bases, with 11 bases between. This CDR3 is 15 amino acids long. The germline CDR1 and CDR2 sequences are ENHRY and SYGVKD. CDR3 loop: CAISELWEKTDTQYF. CDR3 nucleotides: TGTGCCATCAGTGAGTTGTGGGAGAAAACAGATACGCAGTATTTT.